A selection of T cell receptor beta chains follows, all from one sample in a study of blood T cell repertoires in COVID-19. The protocol was immunoSEQ multiplex PCR, while the TCRdb copy is restricted to in-frame clones and leaves out a portion. The data contain 150,000 to 200,000 clones, about 80% of them singletons. The sample consisted of peripheral blood. These receptors came from a woman aged 80 or over with acute or convalescent COVID-19. CDR3s include the opening cysteine and the closing phenylalanine or tryptophan. Each record gives: D gene, V gene, clone size, J gene, CDR3 DNA, CDR3 protein. D genes are given only for firm matches. A row's size may be missing; if present it is once, few, many or a size class.

TRBD2	TRBV5-1	NA	TRBJ2-7	TGCGCCAGCAGCTGGGCCGCCGGGACTAGCGGCTACGAGCAGTACTTC	CASSWAAGTSGYEQYF
NA	TRBV2	NA	TRBJ1-1	TGTGCCAGCCAGGTGGGGGCTTTGACCGACTTAGGTTTGGCAATGAACACTGAAGCTTTCTTT	CASQVGALTDLGLAMNTEAFF
NA	TRBV14	NA	TRBJ2-2	TGTGCCAGCAGCCAAAGAGGGCCTAAGCGCAACACCGGGGAGCTGTTTTTT	CASSQRGPKRNTGELFF
NA	TRBV3-1/TRBV3-2	NA	TRBJ1-5	TGTGCCAGCAGCCAAGGGAGGGGAGGGGGGAATAGCAATCAGCCCCAGCATTTT	CASSQGRGGGNSNQPQHF
TRBD1	TRBV5-1	few	TRBJ1-1	TGCGCCAGCAGCATACGGACAGGGGAGGGTGTAGCTTTCTTT	CASSIRTGEGVAFF
NA	TRBV9	NA	TRBJ2-7	TGTGCCAGCAGCGTAGGACTCACCTACGAGCAGTACTTC	CASSVGLTYEQYF
TRBD2	TRBV5-6	NA	TRBJ2-5	TGTGCCAGCAGCTACCTAGCGGGCCAAGAGACCCAGTACTTC	CASSYLAGQETQYF
NA	TRBV18	NA	TRBJ2-2	TGTGCCAGCTCACCTCGAAGGGAGGGGGAGCTGTTTTTT	CASSPRREGELFF
TRBD1	TRBV5-6	NA	TRBJ1-5	TGTGCCAGCAGCGTTGGGTCGGGACAGGGGGCTTATCAGCCCCAGCATTTT	CASSVGSGQGAYQPQHF
TRBD2	TRBV6-6	NA	TRBJ2-1	TGTGCCAGCAGGAGTAGCGGGAGTAATGATGAGCAGTTCTTC	CASRSSGSNDEQFF
TRBD1	TRBV4-1	NA	TRBJ2-7	TGCGCCAGCAGCCAACGAATAACAGGGGGCTCCTACGAGCAGTACTTC	CASSQRITGGSYEQYF
NA	TRBV5-4	NA	TRBJ1-3	TGTGCCAGCAGCCAGGACACCTCTGGAAACACCATATATTTT	CASSQDTSGNTIYF
TRBD1	TRBV10-3	NA	TRBJ1-6	TGTGCCATCAGGGACAGGGGAGCTAATTCACCCCTCCACTTT	CAIRDRGANSPLHF
NA	TRBV5-1	NA	TRBJ2-5	TGCGCCAGCAGCTTGGATGTAGCGGAGGGATTCCAAGAGACCCAGTACTTC	CASSLDVAEGFQETQYF
NA	TRBV15	few	TRBJ2-7	TGTGCCACCAGCAGAGATAGGGGTTACGAGCAGTACTTC	CATSRDRGYEQYF
TRBD1	TRBV30	NA	TRBJ1-2	TGTGCCTGGGTGAACAGGGGGAACTATGGCTACACCTTC	CAWVNRGNYGYTF
NA	TRBV21-1	NA	TRBJ1-1	TGTGCCCGAACCCTTGGGACAGCCAAGAACACTGAAGCTTTCTTT	CARTLGTAKNTEAFF
NA	TRBV5-5	NA	TRBJ2-5	TGTGCCAGCAGCTTGGGGCTAGCGACGGAGACCCAGTACTTC	CASSLGLATETQYF
TRBD1	TRBV30	NA	TRBJ2-5	TGTGCCTGGAGTGTACAGGGGGCGGAGACCCAGTACTTC	CAWSVQGAETQYF
TRBD1	TRBV27	NA	TRBJ1-2	TGTGCCAGCAGTGATCGGACAGGGGACCCACTTGGCTACACCTTC	CASSDRTGDPLGYTF
TRBD1	TRBV18	few	TRBJ2-2	TGTGCCAGCTCGCCGCCGGGACAGGGCACCGGGGAGCTGTTTTTT	CASSPPGQGTGELFF
NA	TRBV29-1	NA	TRBJ2-1	TGCAGCGTTGTAGCGGACATTCCCTACAATGAGCAGTTCTTC	CSVVADIPYNEQFF
NA	TRBV5-5	NA	TRBJ2-5	TGTGCCAGCACCCTAAGGGGCCAAGAGACCCAGTACTTC	CASTLRGQETQYF
TRBD2	TRBV10-3	NA	TRBJ2-5	TGTGCCATCAGTAGCGGGAGGGAACAAGAGACCCAGTACTTC	CAISSGREQETQYF
NA	TRBV4-3	NA	TRBJ2-7	TGCGCCAGCAGCCAGTGGAGAGGGTCGTACGAGCAGTACTTC	CASSQWRGSYEQYF
TRBD1	TRBV29-1	NA	TRBJ1-4	TGCAGCGTTGAAGAGGGGGGACAGGGAGGTGAAAAACTGTTTTTT	CSVEEGGQGGEKLFF
TRBD1	TRBV5-4	NA	TRBJ2-7	TGTGCCAGCAGCTTAGGGCCGCCGGGACAGGGGGCCTACGAGCAGTACTTC	CASSLGPPGQGAYEQYF
NA	TRBV9	NA	TRBJ1-2	TGTGCCAGCAGCGTAATAACAGGGAACTATGGCTACACCTTC	CASSVITGNYGYTF
NA	TRBV20-1	once	TRBJ1-2	TGCAGTGCTCTAGACTACTATGGCTACACCTTC	CSALDYYGYTF
TRBD2	TRBV7-2	NA	TRBJ2-3	TGTGCCAGCAGCCGGGTTGGGGGGGGACGCACAGATACGCAGTATTTT	CASSRVGGGRTDTQYF
TRBD1	TRBV10-3	NA	TRBJ1-1	TGTGCCATCAGGTCGGGACAGGGGGTACACTGGAACACTGAAGCTTTCTTT	CAIRSGQGVHWNTEAFF
TRBD2	TRBV7-2	NA	TRBJ2-2	TGTGCCAGCAGCCAATTAGGACTAGCGGGAGTTCTCGGGGAGCTGTTTTTT	CASSQLGLAGVLGELFF
NA	TRBV7-9	NA	TRBJ1-2	TGTGCCAGCAGCTTAGCGAGCTTCTATGGCTACACCTTC	CASSLASFYGYTF
NA	TRBV10-1	NA	TRBJ2-1	TGCGCCAGCAGGAGCAAGCGGGATGAGCAGTTCTTC	CASRSKRDEQFF
TRBD1	TRBV28	once	TRBJ2-2	TGTGCCAGCAGTTTCTCCCGGGACAGGGCCTTCAACACCGGGGAGCTGTTTTTT	CASSFSRDRAFNTGELFF
NA	TRBV27	NA	TRBJ2-5	TGTGCCACAGGGGACTATAAAGGCCAAGAGACCCAGTACTTC	CATGDYKGQETQYF
NA	TRBV11-2	NA	TRBJ1-6	TGTGCCAGCAGCTCCCCGGCAGGAAACTATAATTCACCCCTCCACTTT	CASSSPAGNYNSPLHF
TRBD2	TRBV6-2/TRBV6-3	NA	TRBJ2-4	TGTGCCAGCAGTCACCTAACTAGCGGGCTTGACAAAAACATTCAGTACTTC	CASSHLTSGLDKNIQYF
NA	TRBV19	NA	TRBJ1-5	TGTGCCAGTAGTGACTCGGGACTGAGCAATCAGCCCCAGCATTTT	CASSDSGLSNQPQHF
NA	TRBV28	once	TRBJ2-3	TGTGCCAGCACCGCGAGGGATACGCAGTATTTT	CASTARDTQYF
TRBD1	TRBV28	once	TRBJ1-2	TGTGCCAGCAGTTACTCCGGGACAGGAATATTCTATGGCTACACCTTC	CASSYSGTGIFYGYTF
NA	TRBV5-1	NA	TRBJ1-3	TGCGCCAGCAGCGCGTATAACCAGGGCTCTGGAAACACCATATATTTT	CASSAYNQGSGNTIYF
NA	TRBV2	NA	TRBJ1-2	TGTGCCAGCAGTGAAGGACAGAACTATGGCTACACCTTC	CASSEGQNYGYTF
NA	TRBV2	NA	TRBJ2-7	TGTGCCAGCAGGAGCCAGGGGAACTCCTACGAGCAGTACTTC	CASRSQGNSYEQYF
NA	TRBV19	NA	TRBJ1-2	TGTGCCAGTATCCCGACCGCGGCCCCTTACTATGGCTACACCTTC	CASIPTAAPYYGYTF
TRBD1	TRBV2	few	TRBJ1-5	TGTGCCAGCAGTGGGACAGGGGCCAATCAGCCCCAGCATTTT	CASSGTGANQPQHF
TRBD1	TRBV29-1	NA	TRBJ1-1	TGCAGCGAACAAACCGGGACAGGGGGCACTGAAGCTTTCTTT	CSEQTGTGGTEAFF
NA	TRBV25-1	NA	TRBJ2-1	TGTGCCAGCAGTGACCAGAGGCAGCGGGTCACCCCCTACAATGAGCAGTTCTTC	CASSDQRQRVTPYNEQFF
NA	TRBV18	NA	TRBJ2-3	TGTGCCAGCTCACCCCCAGGGGAATGGGGCACAGATACGCAGTATTTT	CASSPPGEWGTDTQYF
TRBD1	TRBV7-2	few	TRBJ1-5	TGTGCCAGCAGCTTAAATCCAGGGGGTAAGCCCCAGCATTTT	CASSLNPGGKPQHF
NA	TRBV2	NA	TRBJ1-5	TGTGCCAGCAGAGCCCAGGCGTCTCAGCCCCAGCATTTT	CASRAQASQPQHF
TRBD2	TRBV19	NA	TRBJ2-1	TGTGCCAGCAGAGGACTAGCGGGAGTTGACGAGCAGTTCTTC	CASRGLAGVDEQFF
NA	TRBV7-2	NA	TRBJ2-1	TGTGCCAGCAGCCCGGGACTTGCATACAATGAGCAGTTCTTC	CASSPGLAYNEQFF
NA	TRBV6-5	NA	TRBJ2-7	TGTGCCAGCAGCCTAGGCGGAAGGTCCTACGAGCAGTACTTC	CASSLGGRSYEQYF
NA	TRBV7-9	NA	TRBJ1-3	TGTGCCAGCAGCTTGGAGGGGACTGGAAACACCATATATTTT	CASSLEGTGNTIYF
NA	TRBV20-1	few	TRBJ1-1	TGCAGTGCGAGCGGTGTCACTGAAGCTTTCTTT	CSASGVTEAFF
TRBD2	TRBV5-8	many	TRBJ2-2	TGTGCCAGCAGCTCCGGGACTACCTGGAACACCGGGGAGCTGTTTTTT	CASSSGTTWNTGELFF
TRBD2	TRBV7-9	NA	TRBJ2-5	TGTGCCAGCAGCTTGGGACTAGCGGGAGGCGGGGAGACCCAGTACTTC	CASSLGLAGGGETQYF
TRBD1	TRBV4-3	NA	TRBJ1-2	TGCGCCAGCAGCCAAGATCTGGGAACAGGGGGGGCGGGAGGCTACACCTTC	CASSQDLGTGGAGGYTF